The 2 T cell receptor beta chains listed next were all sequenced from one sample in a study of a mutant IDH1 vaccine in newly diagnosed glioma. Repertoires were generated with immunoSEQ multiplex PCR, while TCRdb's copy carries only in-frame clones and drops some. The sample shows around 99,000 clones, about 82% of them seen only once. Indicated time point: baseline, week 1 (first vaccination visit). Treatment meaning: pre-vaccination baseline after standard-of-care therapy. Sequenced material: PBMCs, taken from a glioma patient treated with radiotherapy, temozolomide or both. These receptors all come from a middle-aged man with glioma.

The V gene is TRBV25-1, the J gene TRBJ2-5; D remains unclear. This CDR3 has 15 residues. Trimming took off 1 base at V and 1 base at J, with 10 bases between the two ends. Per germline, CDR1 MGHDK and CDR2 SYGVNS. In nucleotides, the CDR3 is TGTGCCAGCAGTGAATTAGGGCCAGGCCAAGAGACCCAGTACTTC. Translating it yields CASSELGPGQETQYF.

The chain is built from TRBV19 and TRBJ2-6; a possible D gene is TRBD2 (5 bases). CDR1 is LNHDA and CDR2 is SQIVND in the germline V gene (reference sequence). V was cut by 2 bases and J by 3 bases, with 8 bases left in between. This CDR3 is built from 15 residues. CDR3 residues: CASSILGVGANVLTF. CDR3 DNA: TGTGCCAGTAGTATACTCGGGGTTGGGGCCAACGTCCTGACTTTC.